A selection of T cell receptor beta chains follows, all from one sample in a study of T cell responses to AZD1222 COVID-19 vaccine. Libraries were prepared by immunoSEQ multiplex PCR; TCRdb keeps only in-frame clonotypes and omits some of them. The table records around 58,000 clones, around 89% of them present only once. The sequences come from peripheral blood, collected 28 days after the second AZD1222 dose. These TCRs come from an adult who received the AZD1222 COVID-19 vaccine. CDR3s include the opening cysteine and the closing phenylalanine or tryptophan. Each record gives: J gene, V gene, D gene, clone size, CDR3 protein, CDR3 DNA. D genes are given only for firm matches. Clone size appears in some rows only: once, few, many, or a class for an expanded clone.

j_gene: TRBJ2-3
v_gene: TRBV12-5
d_gene: NA
abundance: NA
CDR3aa: CASSQVTDTQYF
CDR3nt: TGTGCTAGCTCACAAGTCACAGATACGCAGTATTTT

j_gene: TRBJ2-1
v_gene: TRBV4-2
d_gene: NA
abundance: NA
CDR3aa: CASSPAVPYNEQFF
CDR3nt: TGTGCCAGCAGCCCAGCGGTTCCCTACAATGAGCAGTTCTTC

j_gene: TRBJ1-1
v_gene: TRBV6-5
d_gene: NA
abundance: NA
CDR3aa: CASSYSGYTEAFF
CDR3nt: TGTGCCAGCAGTTACTCGGGTTACACTGAAGCTTTCTTT

j_gene: TRBJ2-7
v_gene: TRBV18
d_gene: NA
abundance: NA
CDR3aa: CASSPPTGENSYEQYF
CDR3nt: TGTGCCAGCTCACCCCCCACCGGGGAAAACTCCTACGAGCAGTACTTC

j_gene: TRBJ1-2
v_gene: TRBV5-4
d_gene: NA
abundance: few
CDR3aa: CASSLGGANYGYTF
CDR3nt: TGTGCCAGCAGCTTGGGCGGAGCTAACTATGGCTACACCTTC

j_gene: TRBJ2-1
v_gene: TRBV24-1
d_gene: TRBD2
abundance: NA
CDR3aa: CATSDPGLAGDNEQFF
CDR3nt: TGTGCCACCAGTGATCCCGGACTAGCGGGAGACAATGAGCAGTTCTTC

j_gene: TRBJ2-2
v_gene: TRBV2
d_gene: NA
abundance: NA
CDR3aa: CASILSTTGELFF
CDR3nt: TGTGCCAGCATCCTCTCTACCACCGGGGAGCTGTTTTTT

j_gene: TRBJ2-1
v_gene: TRBV9
d_gene: TRBD2
abundance: NA
CDR3aa: CASSPVRTSGVYNEQFF
CDR3nt: TGTGCCAGCAGCCCCGTCCGGACTAGCGGAGTTTACAATGAGCAGTTCTTC

j_gene: TRBJ1-5
v_gene: TRBV6-5
d_gene: NA
abundance: NA
CDR3aa: CASSSSRDGQPQHF
CDR3nt: TGTGCCAGCAGCTCAAGCAGGGACGGGCAGCCCCAGCATTTT

j_gene: TRBJ2-5
v_gene: TRBV21-1
d_gene: NA
abundance: NA
CDR3aa: CASSKEGTSEIQETQYF
CDR3nt: TGTGCCAGCAGCAAAGAGGGGACTAGCGAGATTCAAGAGACCCAGTACTTC

j_gene: TRBJ1-3
v_gene: TRBV5-1
d_gene: NA
abundance: NA
CDR3aa: CASSLDGGSGNTIYF
CDR3nt: TGCGCCAGCAGCTTGGATGGGGGATCTGGAAACACCATATATTTT

j_gene: TRBJ1-2
v_gene: TRBV12-3/TRBV12-4
d_gene: NA
abundance: NA
CDR3aa: CASSFRVGHGYTF
CDR3nt: TGTGCCAGCAGTTTCAGGGTAGGGCATGGCTACACCTTC

j_gene: TRBJ1-2
v_gene: TRBV4-1
d_gene: TRBD1
abundance: NA
CDR3aa: CASRVPGGSPYGYTF
CDR3nt: TGCGCCAGCAGGGTCCCAGGGGGTAGCCCCTATGGCTACACCTTC

j_gene: TRBJ2-4
v_gene: TRBV7-2
d_gene: NA
abundance: NA
CDR3aa: CASSEYSAVNIQYF
CDR3nt: TGTGCCAGCAGCGAGTATAGCGCTGTAAACATTCAGTACTTC

j_gene: TRBJ2-1
v_gene: TRBV7-3
d_gene: NA
abundance: NA
CDR3aa: CASSKGASVVEQFF
CDR3nt: TGTGCCAGCAGCAAAGGGGCTAGCGTTGTTGAGCAGTTCTTC

j_gene: TRBJ2-4
v_gene: TRBV7-9
d_gene: NA
abundance: NA
CDR3aa: CASSYPDTSKNIQYF
CDR3nt: TGTGCCAGCAGCTACCCGGACACATCCAAAAACATTCAGTACTTC

j_gene: TRBJ2-1
v_gene: TRBV19
d_gene: NA
abundance: NA
CDR3aa: CASAQGPLRSYNEQFF
CDR3nt: TGTGCCAGTGCCCAGGGGCCCCTACGCTCCTACAATGAGCAGTTCTTC

j_gene: TRBJ1-3
v_gene: TRBV27
d_gene: NA
abundance: NA
CDR3aa: CASSSTTSGNTIYF
CDR3nt: TGTGCCAGCAGTTCAACGACATCTGGAAACACCATATATTTT

j_gene: TRBJ2-1
v_gene: TRBV6-1
d_gene: NA
abundance: NA
CDR3aa: CASSERGAHNEQFF
CDR3nt: TGTGCCAGCAGTGAACGCGGCGCCCACAATGAGCAGTTCTTC

j_gene: TRBJ1-2
v_gene: TRBV29-1
d_gene: TRBD1
abundance: NA
CDR3aa: CSVRWTGGSGYTF
CDR3nt: TGCAGCGTTCGATGGACAGGGGGCAGTGGCTACACCTTC

j_gene: TRBJ2-2
v_gene: TRBV24-1
d_gene: NA
abundance: NA
CDR3aa: CATSDLGSGELFF
CDR3nt: TGTGCCACCAGTGATTTGGGTAGCGGGGAGCTGTTTTTT

j_gene: TRBJ1-2
v_gene: TRBV7-9
d_gene: NA
abundance: NA
CDR3aa: CASSPGYGYTF
CDR3nt: TGTGCCAGCAGCCCGGGGTATGGCTACACCTTC

j_gene: TRBJ2-1
v_gene: TRBV24-1
d_gene: TRBD2
abundance: NA
CDR3aa: CATSDPGLAGGYSSYNEQFF
CDR3nt: TGTGCCACCAGTGATCCCGGACTAGCGGGAGGGTACAGCTCCTACAATGAGCAGTTCTTC

j_gene: TRBJ1-1
v_gene: TRBV6-5
d_gene: NA
abundance: NA
CDR3aa: CASSYPTGGGNTEAFF
CDR3nt: TGTGCCAGCAGTTACCCAACGGGTGGAGGGAACACTGAAGCTTTCTTT

j_gene: TRBJ1-6
v_gene: TRBV30
d_gene: TRBD1
abundance: NA
CDR3aa: CAWSVRDSSINSPLHF
CDR3nt: TGTGCCTGGAGTGTACGGGACAGTTCCATCAATTCACCCCTCCACTTT

j_gene: TRBJ2-5
v_gene: TRBV5-1
d_gene: NA
abundance: NA
CDR3aa: CASSLTLAVLETQYF
CDR3nt: TGCGCCAGCAGCTTGACGCTAGCCGTATTGGAGACCCAGTACTTC

j_gene: TRBJ1-1
v_gene: TRBV7-3
d_gene: NA
abundance: NA
CDR3aa: CASSLFGGAEAFF
CDR3nt: TGTGCCAGCAGCTTATTTGGTGGGGCTGAAGCTTTCTTT

j_gene: TRBJ2-2
v_gene: TRBV6-5
d_gene: NA
abundance: NA
CDR3aa: CASRSEAGELFF
CDR3nt: TGTGCCAGCAGGTCAGAGGCCGGGGAGCTGTTTTTT

j_gene: TRBJ2-7
v_gene: TRBV19
d_gene: NA
abundance: NA
CDR3aa: CACSVGDRGSYEQYF
CDR3nt: TGTGCCTGTTCGGTGGGGGATAGAGGGTCCTACGAGCAGTACTTC

j_gene: TRBJ1-2
v_gene: TRBV30
d_gene: NA
abundance: NA
CDR3aa: CAWSRAGKDYGYTF
CDR3nt: TGTGCCTGGAGTAGGGCAGGGAAGGACTATGGCTACACCTTC

j_gene: TRBJ1-4
v_gene: TRBV5-6
d_gene: NA
abundance: NA
CDR3aa: CASSLGGVGEKLFF
CDR3nt: TGTGCCAGCAGCTTGGGGGGCGTAGGTGAAAAACTGTTTTTT

j_gene: TRBJ2-1
v_gene: TRBV7-6
d_gene: NA
abundance: NA
CDR3aa: CASSLYGDSYNEQFF
CDR3nt: TGTGCCAGCAGCTTATATGGCGACTCCTACAATGAGCAGTTCTTC

j_gene: TRBJ2-3
v_gene: TRBV29-1
d_gene: NA
abundance: once
CDR3aa: CSVDPTGTASTDTQYF
CDR3nt: TGCAGCGTTGACCCTACCGGGACGGCTAGCACAGATACGCAGTATTTT

j_gene: TRBJ2-2
v_gene: TRBV6-5
d_gene: NA
abundance: NA
CDR3aa: CAAKTEVRSGELFF
CDR3nt: TGTGCCGCGAAGACAGAGGTCAGATCGGGGGAGCTGTTTTTT

j_gene: TRBJ2-1
v_gene: TRBV9
d_gene: NA
abundance: NA
CDR3aa: CASSPEGGYNEQFF
CDR3nt: TGTGCCAGCAGCCCGGAGGGTGGCTACAATGAGCAGTTCTTC

j_gene: TRBJ2-5
v_gene: TRBV25-1
d_gene: NA
abundance: NA
CDR3aa: CASSESRVRETQYF
CDR3nt: TGTGCCAGCAGTGAATCCAGGGTTCGAGAGACCCAGTACTTC

j_gene: TRBJ2-1
v_gene: TRBV6-1
d_gene: TRBD2
abundance: NA
CDR3aa: CASSEQPSGMGEQFF
CDR3nt: TGTGCCAGCAGTGAGCAGCCTAGCGGGATGGGGGAGCAGTTCTTC

j_gene: TRBJ2-1
v_gene: TRBV10-3
d_gene: TRBD2
abundance: NA
CDR3aa: CAISLAGGPDNEQFF
CDR3nt: TGTGCCATCAGTCTAGCGGGAGGCCCAGACAATGAGCAGTTCTTC

j_gene: TRBJ1-5
v_gene: TRBV3-1/TRBV3-2
d_gene: NA
abundance: once
CDR3aa: CASSQDIPGSQHF
CDR3nt: TGTGCCAGCAGCCAAGATATTCCTGGGTCTCAGCATTTT

j_gene: TRBJ1-6
v_gene: TRBV19
d_gene: NA
abundance: NA
CDR3aa: CASRGTSSPLHF
CDR3nt: TGTGCCAGTAGGGGGACATCCTCACCCCTCCACTTT

j_gene: TRBJ2-1
v_gene: TRBV5-1
d_gene: TRBD2
abundance: NA
CDR3aa: CASSLEGTSGVHEQFF
CDR3nt: TGCGCCAGCAGCTTGGAGGGGACTAGCGGGGTACATGAGCAGTTCTTC

j_gene: TRBJ2-1
v_gene: TRBV21-1
d_gene: NA
abundance: NA
CDR3aa: CASTNWRLCPFF
CDR3nt: TGTGCCAGCACCAATTGGCGTCTTTGTCCGTTCTTC

j_gene: TRBJ1-4
v_gene: TRBV28
d_gene: NA
abundance: NA
CDR3aa: CASSYPGPNNEKLFF
CDR3nt: TGTGCCAGCAGTTACCCGGGACCGAATAATGAAAAACTGTTTTTT

j_gene: TRBJ2-1
v_gene: TRBV19
d_gene: TRBD2
abundance: NA
CDR3aa: CASSYRGAGSPSNEQFF
CDR3nt: TGTGCCAGTAGTTATAGAGGAGCGGGGAGCCCCTCCAATGAGCAGTTCTTC

j_gene: TRBJ2-1
v_gene: TRBV7-8
d_gene: NA
abundance: NA
CDR3aa: CASSLSGTSYNEQFF
CDR3nt: TGTGCCAGCAGCTTATCCGGGACCTCCTACAATGAGCAGTTCTTC

j_gene: TRBJ2-2
v_gene: TRBV19
d_gene: NA
abundance: once
CDR3aa: CASSSKGDTGELFF
CDR3nt: TGTGCCAGTAGTAGCAAGGGGGACACCGGGGAGCTGTTTTTT

j_gene: TRBJ1-2
v_gene: TRBV7-6
d_gene: TRBD1
abundance: few
CDR3aa: CASSPGDRDYGYTF
CDR3nt: TGTGCCAGCAGCCCTGGGGACAGGGACTATGGCTACACCTTC

j_gene: TRBJ2-5
v_gene: TRBV11-2
d_gene: TRBD2
abundance: NA
CDR3aa: CASSLEGTSGRLTQYF
CDR3nt: TGTGCCAGCAGCTTGGAGGGGACTAGCGGGAGATTGACCCAGTACTTC

j_gene: TRBJ2-5
v_gene: TRBV25-1
d_gene: TRBD1
abundance: NA
CDR3aa: CASSARQGLGETQYF
CDR3nt: TGTGCCAGCAGTGCTAGACAGGGGCTCGGAGAGACCCAGTACTTC

j_gene: TRBJ2-3
v_gene: TRBV7-2
d_gene: NA
abundance: NA
CDR3aa: CASSQFDTDTQYF
CDR3nt: TGTGCCAGCAGCCAATTCGACACAGATACGCAGTATTTT

j_gene: TRBJ1-2
v_gene: TRBV10-3
d_gene: NA
abundance: few
CDR3aa: CAISDPEWGYTF
CDR3nt: TGTGCCATCAGTGACCCAGAATGGGGCTACACCTTC

j_gene: TRBJ2-3
v_gene: TRBV19
d_gene: TRBD1
abundance: NA
CDR3aa: CASSTDRRLQYF
CDR3nt: TGTGCCAGTAGTACGGACAGGAGACTGCAGTATTTT

j_gene: TRBJ2-1
v_gene: TRBV11-2
d_gene: NA
abundance: few
CDR3aa: CASSFRPPDIALGEQFF
CDR3nt: TGTGCCAGCAGCTTTAGGCCCCCGGACATCGCCCTCGGGGAGCAGTTCTTC